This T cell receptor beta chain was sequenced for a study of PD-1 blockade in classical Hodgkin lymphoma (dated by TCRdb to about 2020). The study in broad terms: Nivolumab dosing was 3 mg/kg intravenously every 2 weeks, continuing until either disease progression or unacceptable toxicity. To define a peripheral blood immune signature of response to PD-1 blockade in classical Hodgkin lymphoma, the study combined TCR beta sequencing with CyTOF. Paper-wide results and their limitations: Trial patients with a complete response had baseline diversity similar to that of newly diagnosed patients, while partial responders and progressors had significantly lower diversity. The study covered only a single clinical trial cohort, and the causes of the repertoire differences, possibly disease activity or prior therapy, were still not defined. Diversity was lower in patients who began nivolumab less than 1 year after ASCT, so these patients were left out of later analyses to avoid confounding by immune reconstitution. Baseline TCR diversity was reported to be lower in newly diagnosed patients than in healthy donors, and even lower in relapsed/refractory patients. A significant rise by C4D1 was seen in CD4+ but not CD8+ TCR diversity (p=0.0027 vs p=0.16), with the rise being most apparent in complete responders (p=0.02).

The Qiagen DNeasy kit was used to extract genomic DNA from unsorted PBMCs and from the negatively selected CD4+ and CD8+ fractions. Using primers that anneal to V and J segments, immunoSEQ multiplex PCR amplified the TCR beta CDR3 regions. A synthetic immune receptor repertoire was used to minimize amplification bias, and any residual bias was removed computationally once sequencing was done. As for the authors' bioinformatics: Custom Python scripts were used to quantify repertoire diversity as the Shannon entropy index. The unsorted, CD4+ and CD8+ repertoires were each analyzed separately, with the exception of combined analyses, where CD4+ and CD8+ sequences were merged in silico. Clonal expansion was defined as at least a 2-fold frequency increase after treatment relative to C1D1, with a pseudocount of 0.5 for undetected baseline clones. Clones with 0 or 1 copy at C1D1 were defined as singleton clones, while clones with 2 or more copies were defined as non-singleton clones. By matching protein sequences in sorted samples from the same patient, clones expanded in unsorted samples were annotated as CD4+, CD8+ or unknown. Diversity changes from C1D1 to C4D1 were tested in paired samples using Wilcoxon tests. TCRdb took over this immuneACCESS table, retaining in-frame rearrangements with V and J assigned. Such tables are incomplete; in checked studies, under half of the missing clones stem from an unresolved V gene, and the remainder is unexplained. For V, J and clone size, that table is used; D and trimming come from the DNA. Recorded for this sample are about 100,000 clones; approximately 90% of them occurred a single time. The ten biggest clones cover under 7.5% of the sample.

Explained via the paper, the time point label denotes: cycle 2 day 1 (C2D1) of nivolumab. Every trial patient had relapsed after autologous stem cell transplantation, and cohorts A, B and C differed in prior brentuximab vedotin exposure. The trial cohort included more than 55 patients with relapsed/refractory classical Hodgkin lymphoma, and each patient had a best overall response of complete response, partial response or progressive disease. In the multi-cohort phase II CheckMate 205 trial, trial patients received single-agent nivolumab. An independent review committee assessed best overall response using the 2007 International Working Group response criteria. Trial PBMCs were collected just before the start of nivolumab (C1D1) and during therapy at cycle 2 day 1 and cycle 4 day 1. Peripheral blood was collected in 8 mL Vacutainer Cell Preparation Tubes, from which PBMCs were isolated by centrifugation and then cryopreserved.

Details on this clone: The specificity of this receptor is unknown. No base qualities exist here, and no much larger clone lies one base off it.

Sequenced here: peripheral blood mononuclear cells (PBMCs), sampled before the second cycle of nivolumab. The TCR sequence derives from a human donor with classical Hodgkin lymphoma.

The CDR3 reads CASSPQTEETQYF. The sequenced DNA: TGTGCCAGCAGCCCACAGACAGAAGAGACCCAGTACTTC. Recombination connected TRBV7-3 to TRBJ2-5, and perhaps TRBD1 as D gene, on 5 matching bases. V and J lose 5 bases and 3 bases, and a span of 10 bases separates them. CDR1 and CDR2 are drawn from the germline V gene: SGHTA, FQGTGA. The CDR3 sequence holds 13 residues, the cysteine and phenylalanine included. The only DNA kept is the CDR3, 39 bases in frame from the first base. The variable domain in full, with residues beyond the CDR3 obtained from the reference TRBV7-3 and TRBJ2-5 genes, is GAGVSQTPSNKVTEKGKYVELRCDPISGHTALYWYRQSLGQGPEFLIYFQGTGAADDSGLPNDRFFAVRPEGSVSTLKIQRTERGDSAVYLCASSPQTEETQYFGPGTRLLVL.